One sample yielded the 27 T cell receptor beta chains listed below, sequenced in a study of PD-L1 blockade in urothelial cancer. Measured with immunoSEQ multiplex PCR; TCRdb has only the in-frame clones, and not every one. Here the sample spans 95,000 to 100,000 clones, around 87% being singletons. This sample's time point: pretreatment peripheral blood. This specimen was PBMCs, taken around atezolizumab (anti-PD-L1) treatment. Receptors were obtained from a man in his 60s with urothelial cancer.

The V and J genes are TRBV19 and TRBJ2-2; 11 nucleotides match TRBD1. This CDR3 has 13 residues. With V trimmed by 11 bases and J by 4 bases, 3 bases remained unmatched. Per the germline V gene, CDR1 is LNHDA and CDR2 is SQIVND (reference sequence). The CDR3 loop reads CAGQGARTGELFF. In nucleotides, the CDR3 is TGTGCCGGACAGGGGGCGCGCACCGGGGAGCTGTTTTTT.

The rearrangement uses TRBV19 and TRBJ2-1; D is unclear. The length of the CDR3 is 12 residues. The germline V gene has CDR1 LNHDA and CDR2 SQIVND (reference sequence). The germline V and J ends were trimmed by 3 bases and 10 bases, with 10 bases remaining between them. The CDR3 sequence: CASSIYSSEQFF. The CDR3 DNA reads TGTGCCAGTAGTATCTATAGTAGCGAGCAGTTCTTC.

The chain has TRBV27 and TRBJ1-5; 9 bases are shared with TRBD1. The CDR3 loop spans 15 amino acids. Trimming removed 8 bases from V and 0 bases from J; junction bases left unmatched: 5. Germline lookup yields CDR1 MNHEY and CDR2 SMNVEV (reference sequence). For the CDR3, the DNA is TGTGCCAGCCGACAGGGGGTCAATAGCAATCAGCCCCAGCATTTT. This translates into CASRQGVNSNQPQHF.

The chain is built from TRBV29-1 and TRBJ1-2, with 8 positions matching TRBD1. V shed 3 bases, J shed 8 bases, and the junction held 5 bases outside the gene matches. This CDR3 has 12 residues. CDR1 and CDR2 from the germline V gene are SQVTM and ANQGSEA. In DNA, the CDR3 is TGCAGCGTTGACAGGGGGCGAGAGGGCTACACCTTC. As protein: CSVDRGREGYTF.

On this clone itself: Relative to the germline gene, one junction end is altered; a read error may explain this. The rearrangement joins TRBV7-9 to TRBJ2-1; D could derive from TRBD1 or TRBD2 (6 bases each). The CDR3 is made up of 13 amino acids. CDR1 SEHNR and CDR2 FQNEAQ come from the germline V gene (reference sequence). The CDR3 nucleotides are TGTGCCAGCAGATTAGCGGCAGGGGATGAGCAGTTCTTC. It is translated as CASRLAAGDEQFF.

This chain links TRBV29-1 with TRBJ1-4, with a weak D call TRBD1 (6 bases). The germline V and J ends were trimmed by 4 bases and 7 bases, with 22 bases remaining between them. From germline, CDR1 is SQVTM and CDR2 ANQGSEA. The CDR3 totals 16 residues. The CDR3 DNA sequence: TGCAGCGTTGGGTATAGGAAGATGGGGGCTGGTGAAAAACTGTTTTTT. Its translation is CSVGYRKMGAGEKLFF.

The V and J genes are TRBV9 and TRBJ2-7, with TRBD2 matching 10 bases. This CDR3 has 15 residues. Looked up from germline, CDR1 is SGDLS and CDR2 is YYNGEE. V was pared by 1 base and J by 6 bases, with 7 bases of the junction left unmatched. CDR3 in DNA: TGTGCCAGCAGCGTACTAGCGGGAGTGTTATCCGAGCAGTACTTC. Its translation: CASSVLAGVLSEQYF.

The V and J genes are TRBV30 and TRBJ2-7; 7 nucleotides line up with TRBD1. CDR3 length: 12 amino acids. With 7 bases clipped from V and 3 bases from J, the junction kept 6 bases outside the gene matches. Germline V gives CDR1 GTSNPN, CDR2 SVGIG (reference sequence). The CDR3 reads CASTGPNYEQYF. Written as DNA, the CDR3 is TGTGCCTCGACAGGGCCCAACTACGAGCAGTACTTC.

The J gene is TRBJ2-7, the V gene TRBV14; TRBD1 might be the D (5 bases). Germline V gene data show CDR1 as SGHDN and CDR2 as FVKESK. The CDR3 extends over 13 amino acids. V lost 4 bases to trimming and J lost 5 bases, with 12 bases between them. The DNA of the CDR3 is TGTGCCAGCAGCCCCAATTACAGGAACGAGCAGTACTTC. Translated, it gives CASSPNYRNEQYF.

The chain couples TRBV6-1 to TRBJ2-7, with 8 bases matching TRBD1. This CDR3 has 14 amino acids. CDR1 is MNHNS and CDR2 is SASEGT in the germline V gene. J lost 4 bases, V lost 7 bases, and 9 bases had no gene match. CDR3 nucleotides: TGTGCCAGCAAAACCAGGACAGGGAATTACGAGCAGTACTTC. Translating it yields CASKTRTGNYEQYF.

This clone turned up a few times. The rearrangement links TRBV18 to TRBJ2-1; TRBD2 matches at 7 bases. Per the germline V gene, CDR1 is KGHSH and CDR2 is LQKENI. This CDR3 is 13 amino acids long. Trimming cost V 5 bases and J 2 bases; bases outside gene matches: 0. CDR3: CASSGTTYNEQFF. CDR3 bases: TGTGCCAGCTCAGGGACTACCTACAATGAGCAGTTCTTC.

The chain is built from TRBV7-8 and TRBJ2-5; 9 bases fit TRBD2. Looked up from germline, CDR1 is SGHVS and CDR2 is FQNEAQ. The CDR3 is 14 amino acids. The junction had 7 bases not matched to a gene; V was cut back by 6 bases and J by 5 bases. The CDR3 DNA reads TGTGCCAGCAGATTTAGCGGGAGAAGTGAGACCCAGTACTTC. Protein sequence: CASRFSGRSETQYF.

The chain carries TRBV14 and TRBJ2-1; D gene unclear. The V gene's germline CDR1 is SGHDN and CDR2 FVKESK. The V and J ends lost 0 bases and 12 bases respectively, with 15 bases between them. The CDR3 has 14 amino acids. CDR3 residues: CASSQDVRFGAQFF. The CDR3 DNA follows: TGTGCCAGCAGCCAAGACGTCCGGTTTGGTGCGCAGTTCTTC.

The chain combines TRBV18 with TRBJ1-3; D possibly corresponds to TRBD1 (6 bases). V lost 3 bases, J lost 4 bases, and 10 bases lay in between. CDR3 size: 14 residues. The germline CDR1 and CDR2 sequences are KGHSH and LQKENI. The CDR3 bases are TGTGCCAGCTCACCGGGGGCACTGGGAAACACCATATATTTT. Protein: CASSPGALGNTIYF.

In DNA, the CDR3 is TGTGCCAGCAGTGAAGCCCCGGGACAGGGTTCAAGGATCATAGCCAAAAACATTCAGTACTTC. Amino acid sequence: CASSEAPGQGSRIIAKNIQYF. The chain uses TRBV6-1 and TRBJ2-4, with 9 positions matching TRBD1. The CDR3 is made up of 21 amino acids. The ends lost 0 bases at V and 0 bases at J; junction bases unmatched: 15. From germline, CDR1 is MNHNS and CDR2 SASEGT.

The J gene is TRBJ1-1, the V gene TRBV5-4, with 9 bases identical to TRBD1. The CDR3 runs to 16 residues. Germline values: CDR1 SGHNT, CDR2 YYREEE (reference sequence). The junction had 4 bases not matched to a gene; V was cut back by 0 bases and J by 1 base. The CDR3 region has the DNA TGTGCCAGCAGCTTGGCACAGGGGGCCCAGAACACTGAAGCTTTCTTT. As protein: CASSLAQGAQNTEAFF.

In its sample, this clone was seen once. The J gene is TRBJ2-7, the V gene TRBV23-1; unclear D gene. TRBV23-1 is an open reading frame, and its role is uncertain. Trimming took 4 bases from V and 0 from J, leaving 13 bases between them. This CDR3 contains 15 residues. CDR3 sequence: CASSLWQVHSYEQYF. Here the CDR3 DNA reads TGCGCCAGCAGTCTTTGGCAGGTCCACTCCTACGAGCAGTACTTC.

The V call is TRBV6-1, the J call TRBJ2-7; weak D call: TRBD2 (6 bases). The CDR3 extends over 15 amino acids. The V and J ends lost 5 bases and 4 bases respectively, with 18 bases between them. Germline CDR1 reads MNHNS; CDR2 reads SASEGT. CDR3 region: CASSPSGFELYEQYF. The CDR3 bases are TGTGCCAGCAGTCCGAGCGGGTTCGAGTTGTACGAGCAGTACTTC.

The V call is TRBV5-1, the J call TRBJ1-4; D call uncertain. The CDR3 covers 18 residues. Trimming stripped 4 bases from V and 4 bases from J, with 23 bases between. Germline CDR1 and CDR2: SGHRS and YFSETQ. CDR3 nucleotides: TGCGCCAGCAGCCGGGAGGCGGAGATCGCCAACCTTAATGAAAAACTGTTTTTT. The encoded protein is CASSREAEIANLNEKLFF.

The chain combines TRBV7-2 with TRBJ2-5; 8 bases fit TRBD2. Germline CDR1 is SGHTA and CDR2 is FQGNSA. This CDR3 comprises 14 residues. V dropped 6 bases and J dropped 4; count of bases not matched to a gene: 7. CDR3 protein: CASSFIAGPETQYF. As DNA, the CDR3 is TGTGCCAGCAGTTTTATAGCGGGACCAGAGACCCAGTACTTC.

The rearrangement links TRBV28 to TRBJ2-1; 11 bases agree with TRBD2. CDR3 size: 16 residues. CDR1 and CDR2 from the germline V gene are MDHEN and SYDVKM. V lost 8 bases to trimming and J lost 2 bases; unmatched junction nucleotides: 8. Written as DNA, the CDR3 is TGTGCCAGCCCGAAGGGACTAGCGGACCCCTACAATGAGCAGTTCTTC. It specifies CASPKGLADPYNEQFF.

The CDR3 DNA is TGTGCCAGCAGTGACCAGGGACAGACCACAGATACGCAGTATTTT. This gives the protein CASSDQGQTTDTQYF. The chain has TRBV2 and TRBJ2-3; 7 bases agree with TRBD1. This CDR3 region has 15 residues. Germline V gene lookup returns CDR1 SNHLY and CDR2 FYNNEI. V lost 3 bases and J lost 2; bases outside the gene matches: 5.

The rearrangement joins TRBV10-1 to TRBJ2-2, with 14 bases identical to TRBD2. Germline values: CDR1 WNHNN, CDR2 SYGVQD (reference sequence). The CDR3 has 17 residues. The J segment lost 5 bases and the V segment lost 4 bases, leaving 6 bases of the junction unmatched. CDR3 DNA sequence: TGCGCCAGCAGTGGGACCTGGACTAGCGGGAGGACCGGGGAGCTGTTTTTT. Translation gives CASSGTWTSGRTGELFF.

The chain has TRBV28 and TRBJ2-5; 8 nucleotides agree with TRBD1. With V trimmed by 7 bases and J by 3 bases, 4 bases remained unmatched. The CDR3 is made up of 13 amino acids. Germline-derived CDR1 and CDR2 are MDHEN and SYDVKM. The CDR3 reads CASKQGGEETQYF. The CDR3 nucleotides are TGTGCCAGCAAACAGGGGGGAGAAGAGACCCAGTACTTC.

J is TRBJ2-1 and V is TRBV14; weak D call: TRBD2 (6 bases). The CDR3 runs 14 residues. The V and J ends lost 7 bases and 4 bases respectively, with 14 bases between them. Germline lookup yields CDR1 SGHDN and CDR2 FVKESK. The CDR3 sequence is CASTTGTPYNEQFF. CDR3 nucleotides: TGTGCCAGCACTACCGGGACTCCTTACAATGAGCAGTTCTTC.

V is TRBV5-4 and J is TRBJ1-2; 7 nucleotides agree with TRBD1. The CDR3 has 14 amino acids. Looked up from germline, CDR1 is SGHNT and CDR2 is YYREEE (reference sequence). Germline trimming cut 4 bases from V and 4 bases from J; bases unmatched to any gene: 7. The CDR3 loop is CASSPRPGGYGYTF. CDR3 sequence (DNA): TGTGCCAGCAGCCCCCGACCAGGGGGCTATGGCTACACCTTC. Variable domain in full (rest from reference TRBV5-4 and TRBJ1-2): ETGVTQSPTHLIKTRGQQVTLRCSSQSGHNTVSWYQQALGQGPQFIFQYYREEENGRGNFPPRFSGLQFPNYSSELNVNALELDDSALYLCASSPRPGGYGYTFGSGTRLTVV.

The V and J genes are TRBV11-1 and TRBJ2-2, with a weak D call TRBD2 (7 bases). V lost 5 bases and J lost 5, with 18 bases in between. The germline gives CDR1 SGHAT, CDR2 FQDESV (reference sequence). CDR3 length equals 16 residues. In DNA, the CDR3 is TGTGCCAGCAGCGCTAGTGTGCGGGGGCTTACCGGGGAGCTGTTTTTT. The encoded protein is CASSASVRGLTGELFF.